These 23 T cell receptor beta chains were all obtained from the same sample, sequenced in a study of OX40 agonist ivuxolimab in advanced cancers. Profiling relied on immunoSEQ multiplex PCR, and the TCRdb table lists in-frame clones only, not all of them. The sample holds 30,000 to 35,000 clones, over 60% seen once. This sample comprised CD4+ or CD8+ T cells sorted from blood, obtained in a trial of the OX40 agonist ivuxolimab. These receptors all come from an adult with an advanced solid tumor such as melanoma, head and neck, liver or kidney cancer.

This rearrangement joins TRBV6-1 to TRBJ1-1; no clear D. V was pared by 3 bases and J by 4 bases, with 18 bases between. Germline V lookup: CDR1 MNHNS, CDR2 SASEGT. The CDR3 sequence is 16 residues long. For the CDR3, the DNA is TGTGCCAGCAGTGACAGGACTTTTACGGGTAGCACTGAAGCTTTCTTT. As protein: CASSDRTFTGSTEAFF.

In its sample, this clone was seen a few times. J is TRBJ1-3 and V is TRBV6-1; 8 bases fit TRBD1. CDR3 length equals 15 residues. V was clipped by 4 bases and J by 3 bases; unmatched bases: 5. CDR1 MNHNS and CDR2 SASEGT come from the germline V gene. CDR3 region: CASSAPTGVGNTIYF. The DNA for the CDR3 is TGTGCCAGCAGTGCCCCGACAGGGGTTGGAAACACCATATATTTT.

This sequence joins TRBV7-3 and TRBJ2-1; D is ambiguous. The CDR3 is 12 amino acids. Trimming cost V 5 bases and J 3 bases, with 5 bases left between them. Germline-derived CDR1 and CDR2 are SGHTA and FQGTGA. The CDR3 is CASSANYNEQFF. CDR3 nucleotides: TGTGCCAGCAGCGCAAACTACAATGAGCAGTTCTTC.

This clone has just a few counts. Since the CDR3 does not end with the conserved phenylalanine or tryptophan, this likely comes from a read error. The DNA is left out, because the CDR3 cannot be placed on it with certainty; the CDR3 is given as TCRdb lists it. The chain carries TRBV28 and TRBJ1-2. The length of the CDR3 is 11 amino acids, counting both ends. Germline V gene sequence: CDR1 MDHEN, CDR2 SYDVKM. The CDR3 reads CASSSTANWNV.

In this sample, this clone turned up a few times. The J gene is TRBJ1-1, the V gene TRBV30; 11 positions agree with TRBD1. V dropped 2 bases and J dropped 4; count of bases not matched to a gene: 3. The CDR3 extends over 14 amino acids. Germline CDR1 reads GTSNPN; CDR2 reads SVGIG (reference sequence). The CDR3 bases are TGTGCCTGGAGTACCGGGACAGGGGGCACTGAAGCTTTCTTT. Translated: CAWSTGTGGTEAFF.

V is TRBV19 and J is TRBJ2-7; 10 bases agree with TRBD2. The V and J ends lost 6 bases and 4 bases, in that order; junction bases with no gene match: 6. CDR3 length: 14 amino acids. Germline CDR1 is LNHDA and CDR2 is SQIVND (reference sequence). In nucleotides, the CDR3 is TGTGCCAGTAGGCCTAGCGGGGGCCGGTACGAGCAGTACTTC. Translating gives CASRPSGGRYEQYF.

The chain has TRBV5-1 and TRBJ1-1, with D tentatively TRBD1 (6 bases). CDR1 and CDR2 from the germline V gene are SGHRS and YFSETQ. CDR3 length: 14 residues. Trimming pared 3 bases from V and 4 bases from J, leaving 13 bases between. CDR3 amino acids: CASSSGQRVTEAFF. The CDR3 nucleotides read TGCGCCAGCAGCTCGGGACAAAGGGTCACTGAAGCTTTCTTT.

The genes are TRBV14 and TRBJ1-4; no reliable D call. CDR1 and CDR2 (germline): SGHDN, FVKESK. Trimming took 1 base from V and 8 from J, leaving 17 bases between them. CDR3 length: 16 amino acids. In DNA form, the CDR3 reads TGTGCCAGCAGCCAAGTCACACCATCAATGCGGGAAAAACTGTTTTTT. Its protein product is CASSQVTPSMREKLFF.

This clone was seen just once. V usage is TRBV7-9 and J usage is TRBJ1-5, with D possibly being TRBD1 (5 bases). This CDR3 spans 15 amino acids. The germline V gene encodes CDR1 SEHNR and CDR2 FQNEAQ (reference sequence). V lost 2 bases and J lost 5, with 13 bases in between. DNA for the CDR3: TGTGCCAGCAGCTTATCGGGGCCGGGGGATCAGCCCCAGCATTTT. It yields the protein CASSLSGPGDQPQHF. The whole variable domain, remainder taken from reference TRBV7-9 and TRBJ1-5, is DTGVSQNPRHKITKRGQNVTFRCDPISEHNRLYWYRQTLGQGPEFLTYFQNEAQLEKSRLLSDRFSAERPKGSFSTLEIQRTEQGDSAMYLCASSLSGPGDQPQHFGDGTRLSIL.

V is TRBV6-1 and J is TRBJ2-3; TRBD1 agrees at 8 bases. Losses at the gene ends were 4 bases for V and 3 bases for J; bases not matched to a gene: 6. The CDR3 runs 15 residues. Germline values: CDR1 MNHNS, CDR2 SASEGT. The CDR3, as DNA: TGTGCCAGCAGTGGCCAGGGGGCTGGTACAGATACGCAGTATTTT. The encoded protein is CASSGQGAGTDTQYF.

The chain carries TRBV2 and TRBJ2-5, with a possible D match to TRBD1 (6 bases). From germline, CDR1 is SNHLY and CDR2 FYNNEI. The CDR3 is 15 residues long. Trimming took 5 bases from V and 4 from J, leaving 17 bases between them. The CDR3 coding sequence is TGTGCCAGCAGTCAGGACAGCACAAGAGCAGAGACCCAGTACTTC. The encoded protein is CASSQDSTRAETQYF.

This rearrangement joins TRBV30 to TRBJ1-2; 9 bases are shared with TRBD1. The CDR3 extends over 16 amino acids. From germline, CDR1 is GTSNPN and CDR2 SVGIG (reference sequence). The junction had 9 bases not matched to a gene; V was cut back by 4 bases and J by 0 bases. The CDR3 spells CAWINPWTGANYGYTF. The DNA of the CDR3 is TGTGCCTGGATCAACCCCTGGACAGGGGCTAACTATGGCTACACCTTC.

This chain connects TRBV15 to TRBJ2-1, with a possible D match to TRBD1 (6 bases). V gave up 0 bases and J gave up 9 bases, with 15 bases separating them. CDR1 and CDR2 from the germline V gene are LNHNV and YYDKDF (reference sequence). The CDR3 is 15 amino acids. CDR3 nucleotide sequence: TGTGCCACCAGCAGAGATGCGCCAGGGGCAGGTGAGCAGTTCTTC. Protein: CATSRDAPGAGEQFF.

This clone came up a few times. This sequence joins TRBV4-1 and TRBJ2-3; 8 bases align to TRBD1. The CDR3 is 14 amino acids. Per the germline V gene, CDR1 is MGHRA and CDR2 is YSYEKL. With 1 base clipped from V and 5 bases from J, the junction kept 2 bases outside the gene matches. The CDR3 loop is CASSQVQGVDTQYF. The DNA of the CDR3 is TGCGCCAGCAGCCAAGTACAGGGGGTAGATACGCAGTATTTT.

This clone appeared once. The rearrangement joins TRBV6-6 to TRBJ1-1; 7 nucleotides align to TRBD1. The V gene's germline CDR1 is MNHNY and CDR2 SVGAGI (reference sequence). The CDR3 totals 13 residues. CDR3 sequence (DNA): TGTGCAACCCGACCGGGACAGCCCACTGAAGCTTTCTTT. Translated: CATRPGQPTEAFF.

CDR3 amino acids: CAIRSGTGGSYEQYF. The CDR3 bases are TGTGCCATCAGGTCCGGGACAGGAGGATCCTACGAGCAGTACTTC. The chain is built from TRBV10-3 and TRBJ2-7, with 8 bases that match TRBD1. This CDR3 has 15 amino acids. Trimming took 6 bases from V and 1 from J; bases not matched to a gene: 8. Germline values: CDR1 ENHRY, CDR2 SYGVKD.

This clone was counted between two and nine times. The chain links TRBV19 to TRBJ1-2; 7 bases agree with TRBD1. CDR3 length equals 17 residues. Germline loops: CDR1 LNHDA, CDR2 SQIVND (reference sequence). V dropped 5 bases and J dropped 0; count of bases not matched to a gene: 12. The DNA of the CDR3 is TGTGCCAGTAGTGGTCCGGGACAGCGGATAACTAACTATGGCTACACCTTC. Its translation: CASSGPGQRITNYGYTF.

The chain carries TRBV5-6 and TRBJ2-7; D is ambiguous. V lost 1 base and J 5 bases, leaving 7 bases between the germline ends. CDR3 length: 12 residues. Germline CDR1 is SGHDT and CDR2 is YYEEEE. The CDR3 DNA reads TGTGCCAGCAGCTTGATTAATGACGAGCAGTACTTC. Translation: CASSLINDEQYF. Using reference TRBV5-6 and TRBJ2-7 for the parts outside the CDR3, the full variable domain is DAGVTQSPTHLIKTRGQQVTLRCSPKSGHDTVSWYQQALGQGPQFIFQYYEEEERQRGNFPDRFSGHQFPNYSSELNVNALLLGDSALYLCASSLINDEQYFGPGTRLTVT.

The rearrangement uses TRBV5-5 and TRBJ2-7; 7 bases fit TRBD1. This CDR3 is built from 14 residues. With 0 bases clipped from V and 6 bases from J, the junction kept 6 bases outside the gene matches. CDR1 is SGHKS and CDR2 is YYEKEE in the germline V gene (reference sequence). In DNA form, the CDR3 reads TGTGCCAGCAGCTTGGTTCTGACAGGGCCCGAGCAGTACTTC. Protein sequence: CASSLVLTGPEQYF.

The chain joins TRBV30 to TRBJ1-1, with D uncertain. CDR1 and CDR2 (germline): GTSNPN, SVGIG (reference sequence). The CDR3 contains 10 residues. V was pared by 3 bases and J by 9 bases, with 8 bases between. The CDR3 coding sequence is TGTGCCTGGAGCGGGGTTCAAGCTTTCTTT. Residues: CAWSGVQAFF.

V and J are TRBV2 and TRBJ2-1, with 9 bases fitting TRBD1. Germline V gives CDR1 SNHLY, CDR2 FYNNEI. J was trimmed by 5 bases and V by 7 bases; bases with no gene match: 3. The CDR3 is 13 amino acids. The DNA for the CDR3 is TGTGCCAGCAAGTACAGGGGGCACAATGAGCAGTTCTTC. It specifies CASKYRGHNEQFF.

The rearrangement joins TRBV7-9 to TRBJ2-3; the D is unclear. Per germline, CDR1 SEHNR and CDR2 FQNEAQ (reference sequence). V was pared by 1 base and J by 1 base, with 18 bases between. CDR3 length: 18 residues. The CDR3 spells CASSLEHFRRSGTDTQYF. CDR3 in DNA: TGTGCCAGCAGCTTAGAACATTTTAGGCGGTCCGGCACAGATACGCAGTATTTT. The variable domain in full, completed from reference TRBV7-9 and TRBJ2-3, reads DTGVSQNPRHKITKRGQNVTFRCDPISEHNRLYWYRQTLGQGPEFLTYFQNEAQLEKSRLLSDRFSAERPKGSFSTLEIQRTEQGDSAMYLCASSLEHFRRSGTDTQYFGPGTRLTVL.

This chain connects TRBV7-2 to TRBJ2-2, with 8 bases lining up with TRBD2. With V trimmed by 3 bases and J by 5 bases, 5 bases remained unmatched. Germline loops: CDR1 SGHTA, CDR2 FQGNSA. This CDR3 spans 15 amino acids. The CDR3 DNA sequence: TGTGCCAGCAGCTTGGCCCCGGGGGGGACCGGGGAGCTGTTTTTT. Translated, it gives CASSLAPGGTGELFF.